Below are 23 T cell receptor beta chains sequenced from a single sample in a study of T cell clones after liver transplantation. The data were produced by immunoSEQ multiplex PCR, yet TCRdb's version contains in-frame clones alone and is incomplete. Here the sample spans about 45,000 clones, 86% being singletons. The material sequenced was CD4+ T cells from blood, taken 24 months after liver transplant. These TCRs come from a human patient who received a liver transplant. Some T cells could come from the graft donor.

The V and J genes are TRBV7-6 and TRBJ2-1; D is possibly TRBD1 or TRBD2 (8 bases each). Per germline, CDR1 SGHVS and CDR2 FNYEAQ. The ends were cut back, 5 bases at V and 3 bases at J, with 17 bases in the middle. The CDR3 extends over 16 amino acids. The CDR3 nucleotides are TGTGCCAGCAGCCCGCGGACAGGGACTAGCTACAATGAGCAGTTCTTC. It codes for CASSPRTGTSYNEQFF.

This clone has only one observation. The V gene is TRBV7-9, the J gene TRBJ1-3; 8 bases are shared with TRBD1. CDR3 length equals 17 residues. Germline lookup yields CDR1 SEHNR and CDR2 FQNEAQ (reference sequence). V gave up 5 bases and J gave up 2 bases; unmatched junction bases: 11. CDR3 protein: CASSRQGNIHAGNTIYF. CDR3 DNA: TGTGCCAGCAGCAGACAGGGGAATATTCACGCTGGAAACACCATATATTTT.

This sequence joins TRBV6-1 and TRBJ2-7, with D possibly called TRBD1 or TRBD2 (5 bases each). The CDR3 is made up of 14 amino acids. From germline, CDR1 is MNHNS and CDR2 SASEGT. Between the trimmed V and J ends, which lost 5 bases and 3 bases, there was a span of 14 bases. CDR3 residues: CASSSGTSLYEQYF. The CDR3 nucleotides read TGTGCCAGCAGTTCCGGGACCAGCCTCTACGAGCAGTACTTC.

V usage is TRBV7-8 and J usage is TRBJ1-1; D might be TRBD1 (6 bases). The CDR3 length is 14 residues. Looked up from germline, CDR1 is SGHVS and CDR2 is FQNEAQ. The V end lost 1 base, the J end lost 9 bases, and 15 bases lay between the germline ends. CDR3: CASSLGTRGPKAFF. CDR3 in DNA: TGTGCCAGCAGCTTAGGTACCAGGGGACCCAAAGCTTTCTTT.

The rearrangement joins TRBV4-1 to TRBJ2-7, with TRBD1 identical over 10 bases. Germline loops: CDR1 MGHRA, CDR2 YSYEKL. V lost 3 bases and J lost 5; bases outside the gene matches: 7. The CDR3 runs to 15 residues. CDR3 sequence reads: CASSQLGTGVNEQYF. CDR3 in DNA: TGCGCCAGCAGCCAGCTCGGGACAGGGGTCAACGAGCAGTACTTC.

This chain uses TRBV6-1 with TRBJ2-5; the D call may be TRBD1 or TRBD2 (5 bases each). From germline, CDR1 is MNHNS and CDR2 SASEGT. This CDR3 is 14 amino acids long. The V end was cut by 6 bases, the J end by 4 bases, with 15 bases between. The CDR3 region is CASSEGSGLETQYF. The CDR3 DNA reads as TGTGCCAGCAGCGAGGGGAGCGGTTTAGAGACCCAGTACTTC.

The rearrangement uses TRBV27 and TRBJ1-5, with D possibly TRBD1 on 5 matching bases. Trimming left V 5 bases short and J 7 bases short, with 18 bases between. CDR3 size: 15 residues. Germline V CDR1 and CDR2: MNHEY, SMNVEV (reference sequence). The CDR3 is CASSPLQGSGQPQHF. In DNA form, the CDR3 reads TGTGCCAGCAGTCCACTCCAGGGATCTGGACAGCCCCAGCATTTT.

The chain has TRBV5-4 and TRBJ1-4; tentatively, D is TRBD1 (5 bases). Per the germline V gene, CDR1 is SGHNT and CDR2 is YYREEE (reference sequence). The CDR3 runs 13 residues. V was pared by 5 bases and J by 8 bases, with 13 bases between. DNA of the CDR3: TGTGCCAGCAGGGAACAGGATAACGAAAAACTGTTTTTT. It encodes CASREQDNEKLFF.

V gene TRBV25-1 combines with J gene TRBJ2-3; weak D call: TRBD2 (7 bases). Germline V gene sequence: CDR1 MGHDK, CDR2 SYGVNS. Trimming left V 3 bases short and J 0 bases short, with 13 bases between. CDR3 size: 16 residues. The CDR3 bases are TGTGCCAGCAGTGAGGGGGGGCGGGCTAGCACAGATACGCAGTATTTT. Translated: CASSEGGRASTDTQYF.

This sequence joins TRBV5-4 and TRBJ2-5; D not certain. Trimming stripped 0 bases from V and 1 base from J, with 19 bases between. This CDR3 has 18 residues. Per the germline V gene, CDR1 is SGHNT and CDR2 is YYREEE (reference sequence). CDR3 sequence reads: CASSLGARMSASQETQYF. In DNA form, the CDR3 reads TGTGCCAGCAGCTTGGGGGCCCGTATGTCAGCGAGCCAAGAGACCCAGTACTTC.

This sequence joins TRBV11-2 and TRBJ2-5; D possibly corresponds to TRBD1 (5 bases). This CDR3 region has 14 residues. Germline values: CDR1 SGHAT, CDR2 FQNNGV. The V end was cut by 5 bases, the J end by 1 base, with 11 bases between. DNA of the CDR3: TGTGCCAGCAGCCCTCAGGGATTCCAAGAGACCCAGTACTTC. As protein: CASSPQGFQETQYF.

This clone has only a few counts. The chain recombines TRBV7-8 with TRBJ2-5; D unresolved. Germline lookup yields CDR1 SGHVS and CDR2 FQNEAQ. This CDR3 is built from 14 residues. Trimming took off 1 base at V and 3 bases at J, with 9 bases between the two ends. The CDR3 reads CASSLGTAKETQYF. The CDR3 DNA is TGTGCCAGCAGCTTAGGAACCGCCAAAGAGACCCAGTACTTC.

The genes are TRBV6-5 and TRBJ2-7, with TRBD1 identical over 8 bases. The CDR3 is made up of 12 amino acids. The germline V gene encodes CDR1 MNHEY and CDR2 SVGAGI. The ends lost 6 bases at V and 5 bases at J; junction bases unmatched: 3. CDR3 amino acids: CASRSQGDEQYF. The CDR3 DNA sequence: TGTGCCAGCAGGTCACAGGGGGACGAGCAGTACTTC.

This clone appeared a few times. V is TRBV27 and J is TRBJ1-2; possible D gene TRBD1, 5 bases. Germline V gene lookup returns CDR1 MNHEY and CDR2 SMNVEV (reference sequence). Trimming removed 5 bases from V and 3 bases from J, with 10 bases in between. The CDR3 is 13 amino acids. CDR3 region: CASSKPGHYGYTF. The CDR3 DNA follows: TGTGCCAGCAGTAAACCGGGACACTATGGCTACACCTTC.

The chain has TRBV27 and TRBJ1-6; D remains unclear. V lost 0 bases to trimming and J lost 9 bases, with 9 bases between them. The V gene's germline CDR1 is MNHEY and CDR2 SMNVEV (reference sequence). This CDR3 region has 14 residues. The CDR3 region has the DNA TGTGCCAGCAGTTTATCAGGGCCAGGTTCACCCCTCCACTTT. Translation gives CASSLSGPGSPLHF.

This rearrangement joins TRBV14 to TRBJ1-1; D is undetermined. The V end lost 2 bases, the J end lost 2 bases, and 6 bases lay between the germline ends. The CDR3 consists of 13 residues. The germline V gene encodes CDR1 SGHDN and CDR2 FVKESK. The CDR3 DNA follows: TGTGCCAGCAGCCAAACAAAAAACACTGAAGCTTTCTTT. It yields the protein CASSQTKNTEAFF.

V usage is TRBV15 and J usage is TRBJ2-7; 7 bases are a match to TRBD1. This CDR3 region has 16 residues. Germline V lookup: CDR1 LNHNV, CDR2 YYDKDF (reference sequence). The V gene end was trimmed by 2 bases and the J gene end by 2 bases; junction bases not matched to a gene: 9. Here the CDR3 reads CATSRPGQARPYEQYF. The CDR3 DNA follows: TGTGCCACCAGCAGACCCGGACAGGCCAGGCCCTACGAGCAGTACTTC.

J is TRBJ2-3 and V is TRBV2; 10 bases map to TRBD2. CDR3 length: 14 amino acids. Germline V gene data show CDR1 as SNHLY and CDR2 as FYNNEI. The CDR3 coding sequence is TGTGCGCTAGCGGGGGCTCCTAGCACAGATACGCAGTATTTT. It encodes CALAGAPSTDTQYF.

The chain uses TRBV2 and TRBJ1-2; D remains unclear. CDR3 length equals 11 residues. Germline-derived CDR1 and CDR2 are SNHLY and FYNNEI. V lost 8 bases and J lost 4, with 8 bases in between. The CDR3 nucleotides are TGTGCCAGCGAGCGGAGCTATGGCTACACCTTC. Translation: CASERSYGYTF.

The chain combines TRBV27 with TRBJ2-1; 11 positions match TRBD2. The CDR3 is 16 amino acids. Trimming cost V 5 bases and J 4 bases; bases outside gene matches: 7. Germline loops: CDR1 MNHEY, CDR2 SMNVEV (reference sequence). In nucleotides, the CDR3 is TGTGCCAGCAGTCAGTGGACTAGCGGGCCTTACAATGAGCAGTTCTTC. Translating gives CASSQWTSGPYNEQFF.

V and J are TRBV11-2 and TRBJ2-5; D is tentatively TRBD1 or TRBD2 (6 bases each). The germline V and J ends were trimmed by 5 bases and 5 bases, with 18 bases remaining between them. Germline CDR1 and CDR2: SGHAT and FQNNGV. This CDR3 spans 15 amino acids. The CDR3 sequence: CASSLRGVGSETQYF. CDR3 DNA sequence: TGTGCCAGCAGCCTAAGGGGGGTGGGTTCGGAGACCCAGTACTTC. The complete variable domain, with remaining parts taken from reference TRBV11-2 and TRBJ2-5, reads EAGVAQSPRYKIIEKRQSVAFWCNPISGHATLYWYQQILGQGPKLLIQFQNNGVVDDSQLPKDRFSAERLKGVDSTLKIQPAKLEDSAVYLCASSLRGVGSETQYFGPGTRLLVL.

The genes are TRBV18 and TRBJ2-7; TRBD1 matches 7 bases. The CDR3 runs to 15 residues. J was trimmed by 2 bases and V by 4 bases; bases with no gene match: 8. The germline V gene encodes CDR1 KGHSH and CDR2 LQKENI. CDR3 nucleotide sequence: TGTGCCAGCTCACACAGGGGCCCAAGCGCCTACGAGCAGTACTTC. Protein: CASSHRGPSAYEQYF.

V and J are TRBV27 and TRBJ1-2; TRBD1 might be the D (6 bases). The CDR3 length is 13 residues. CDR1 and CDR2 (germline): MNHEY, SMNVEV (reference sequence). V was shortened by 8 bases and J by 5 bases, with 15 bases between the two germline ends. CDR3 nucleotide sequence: TGTGCCAGCCGAAAGGACAGAGTTTATGGCTACACCTTC. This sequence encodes CASRKDRVYGYTF.